What follows are 29 T cell receptor beta chains derived from one specimen sequenced in a study of CD8+CD57+ T cells in acquired aplastic anemia. Patients chosen for sequencing had shown CD8+CD57+ cell expansion by flow cytometry. Both TCR beta VDJ combination and CDR3 sequence profiling were carried out. Genomic DNA was the template for this profiling. TCRdb analysed the reads with MiXCR anew, one entry per CDR3 protein. The data show about 190,000 distinct CDR3 sequences, with around 47% seen just once and around 9.7% held by the top ten. Sample: sorted CD4+, CD8+, or CD8+CD57+ T cells (not recorded which) from PBMCs. The source of these receptors is a human donor with aplastic anemia.

The chain joins TRBV7-3 to TRBJ2-5, with 7 bases lining up with TRBD1. The V gene's germline CDR1 is SGHTA and CDR2 FQGTGA. The CDR3 is 14 residues long. Trimming removed 5 bases from V and 4 bases from J; junction bases left unmatched: 7. The CDR3 is CASSATGAGETQYF. CDR3 bases: TGTGCCAGCAGCGCCACAGGGGCAGGAGAGACCCAGTACTTC.

This clonotype was recorded at least ten times. V gene TRBV20-1 combines with J gene TRBJ2-7; no definite D call. CDR3 length: 15 amino acids. Germline V gene lookup returns CDR1 DFQATT and CDR2 SNEGSKA (reference sequence). V was shortened by 4 bases and J by 4 bases, with 20 bases between the two germline ends. DNA for the CDR3: TGCAGTGCTACCAGCCCCGGCGGAGACGTTTACGAGCAGTACTTC. It translates to CSATSPGGDVYEQYF.

This clonotype has at least ten counts. The V and J genes are TRBV11-1 and TRBJ2-7, with a possible D match to TRBD2 (5 bases). The length of the CDR3 is 14 residues. Deletions cut 4 bases from V and 7 bases from J, with 17 bases between. Germline CDR1 and CDR2: SGHAT and FQDESV (reference sequence). The CDR3 spells CASSSRARTGEQYF. The CDR3 DNA sequence: TGTGCCAGCAGCTCGAGGGCCAGGACGGGGGAGCAGTACTTC.

The chain joins TRBV5-6 to TRBJ2-7; no firm D call. Deletions cut 0 bases from V and 3 bases from J, with 10 bases between. Germline V gene sequence: CDR1 SGHDT, CDR2 YYEEEE. The CDR3 contains 14 residues. The DNA for the CDR3 is TGTGCCAGCAGCTTGGGACACGTTTACTACGAGCAGTACTTC. The encoded protein is CASSLGHVYYEQYF.

The chain employs TRBV19 and TRBJ1-1; possible D gene TRBD1, 5 bases. The CDR3 covers 12 residues. Germline V gene data show CDR1 as LNHDA and CDR2 as SQIVND (reference sequence). Deletions cut 5 bases from V and 8 bases from J, with 12 bases between. CDR3: CASSARVEEAFF. In DNA, the CDR3 is TGTGCCAGTAGTGCCAGGGTGGAGGAAGCTTTCTTT.

The chain joins TRBV5-1 to TRBJ1-1; perhaps TRBD1 as D (6 bases). The CDR3 sequence is 15 residues long. V lost 2 bases, J lost 5 bases, and 16 bases lay in between. Germline V gene data show CDR1 as SGHRS and CDR2 as YFSETQ. CDR3 DNA: TGCGCCAGCAGCTTTACCGGGACACCGAGGACTGAAGCTTTCTTT. Encoded protein: CASSFTGTPRTEAFF.

The chain couples TRBV6-2 or TRBV6-3 to TRBJ2-1; no reliable D call. Looked up from germline, CDR1 is MNHEY and CDR2 is SVGEGT. The CDR3 is 17 amino acids. V lost 0 bases and J lost 1, with 13 bases in between. CDR3 bases: TGTGCCAGCAGTTACTCGGCCAACTCTCCTTCCTACAATGAGCAGTTCTTC. Residues: CASSYSANSPSYNEQFF.

The rearrangement joins TRBV6-1 to TRBJ1-1; no firm D call. CDR3 length: 15 residues. V shed 6 bases and J shed 6 bases, with 20 bases lying between them. Per the germline V gene, CDR1 is MNHNS and CDR2 is SASEGT. As DNA, the CDR3 is TGTGCCAGCAGGGTTTCTCTGGGGATCGTCGCTGAAGCTTTCTTT. It specifies CASRVSLGIVAEAFF.

The rearrangement joins TRBV7-9 to TRBJ1-1, with a possible D match to TRBD1 (6 bases). V was cut by 5 bases and J by 2 bases, with 15 bases left in between. CDR3 length: 15 amino acids. The germline CDR1 and CDR2 sequences are SEHNR and FQNEAQ (reference sequence). CDR3 in amino acids: CASSDRQAYNTEAFF. In nucleotides, the CDR3 is TGTGCCAGCAGCGATCGACAGGCCTACAACACTGAAGCTTTCTTT.

This chain connects TRBV19 to TRBJ2-1, with D tentatively TRBD2 (6 bases). CDR1 and CDR2 (germline): LNHDA, SQIVND (reference sequence). V gave up 6 bases and J gave up 4 bases, with 16 bases separating them. The CDR3 has 15 residues. The CDR3 bases are TGTGCCAGTAGGGTCCAAGCGGAGGGGTACAATGAGCAGTTCTTC. Protein product: CASRVQAEGYNEQFF.

This clonotype was detected a few times. V and J are TRBV20-1 and TRBJ1-5; 10 nucleotides match TRBD1. This CDR3 spans 15 amino acids. Trimming at V came to 4 bases and at J to 4 bases, leaving 7 bases not matched to a gene. Germline CDR1 and CDR2: DFQATT and SNEGSKA (reference sequence). In DNA form, the CDR3 reads TGCAGTGCTACCGGGACAGGGGATGGAAATCAGCCCCAGCATTTT. Translated: CSATGTGDGNQPQHF.

V and J are TRBV5-5 and TRBJ2-5; 7 bases agree with TRBD2. There are 13 residues in the CDR3. The V gene end was trimmed by 6 bases and the J gene end by 1 base; junction bases not matched to a gene: 3. Germline V gives CDR1 SGHKS, CDR2 YYEKEE (reference sequence). CDR3 coding DNA: TGTGCCAGCACCCCGGGGGGCCAAGAGACCCAGTACTTC. Its protein is CASTPGGQETQYF.

This chain uses TRBV29-1 with TRBJ2-3, with a possible D match to TRBD1 (5 bases). The CDR3 is 12 residues long. Trimming removed 1 base at V and 8 bases at J, with 10 bases between. Per the germline V gene, CDR1 is SQVTM and CDR2 is ANQGSEA. CDR3 sequence reads: CSVEVSGPTQYF. CDR3 nucleotides: TGCAGCGTTGAAGTTTCAGGGCCTACGCAGTATTTT.

This clonotype was recorded at least ten times. J is TRBJ2-7 and V is TRBV29-1; TRBD2 matches 7 bases. With V trimmed by 7 bases and J by 2 bases, 14 bases remained unmatched. The CDR3 extends over 15 amino acids. In germline, CDR1 is SQVTM, CDR2 ANQGSEA. The CDR3 DNA reads TGCAGCGCCAGTGGAGCCCGGGGGGACCCCTACGAGCAGTACTTC. Translation: CSASGARGDPYEQYF.

This clonotype was picked up one time. The chain uses TRBV2 and TRBJ1-4; D remains ambiguous. Trimming took 6 bases from V and 2 from J, leaving 7 bases between them. CDR3 size: 13 residues. Germline-derived CDR1 and CDR2 are SNHLY and FYNNEI. This CDR3 is CASSLGTNEKLFF. As DNA, the CDR3 is TGTGCCAGCAGCTTAGGGACTAATGAAAAACTGTTTTTT.

The chain has TRBV19 and TRBJ1-2; D is undetermined. The CDR3 totals 14 residues. The germline V and J ends were trimmed by 3 bases and 4 bases, with 12 bases remaining between them. In germline, CDR1 is LNHDA, CDR2 SQIVND (reference sequence). This CDR3 reads CASSIGTESYGYTF. The CDR3 DNA sequence: TGTGCCAGTAGTATCGGTACGGAATCCTATGGCTACACCTTC.

This chain links TRBV10-3 with TRBJ2-3; 9 bases match TRBD2. Germline-derived CDR1 and CDR2 are ENHRY and SYGVKD. This CDR3 comprises 18 residues. Trimming removed 10 bases from V and 1 base from J; junction bases left unmatched: 18. The CDR3 loop reads CANPLNCGLAPCTDTQYF. DNA of the CDR3: TGTGCCAACCCCTTAAACTGTGGACTAGCGCCTTGCACAGATACGCAGTATTTT.

V usage is TRBV19 and J usage is TRBJ2-1, with TRBD1 matching over 10 bases. The CDR3 is 17 amino acids. Looked up from germline, CDR1 is LNHDA and CDR2 is SQIVND (reference sequence). Germline trimming cut 10 bases from V and 4 bases from J; bases unmatched to any gene: 16. As DNA, the CDR3 is TGTGCCACTAGGGACCCAAGGACAGGGGGGGAATACAATGAGCAGTTCTTC. Its translation: CATRDPRTGGEYNEQFF.

The table lists this clonotype with many counts. This chain connects TRBV12-3 or TRBV12-4 to TRBJ2-1, with 10 bases lining up with TRBD1. The CDR3 totals 15 residues. V trimming: 2 bases; J trimming: 4 bases; junction bases outside the gene matches: 2. The CDR3 region has the DNA TGTGCCAGCAGTTTAAGGGACAGGGGTTACAATGAGCAGTTCTTC. Its protein product is CASSLRDRGYNEQFF.

The chain is built from TRBV20-1 and TRBJ1-6; 10 bases map to TRBD1. V lost 6 bases to trimming and J lost 7 bases; unmatched junction nucleotides: 3. The CDR3 sequence is 13 residues long. Germline V gene data show CDR1 as DFQATT and CDR2 as SNEGSKA (reference sequence). CDR3 nucleotide sequence: TGCAGTGCCAAGGGACAGGGGAATTCACCCCTCCACTTT. It translates to CSAKGQGNSPLHF.

This clonotype was detected a few times. A much larger clone lies a single base off, so this may be a read error. This chain joins TRBV5-8 and TRBJ2-7; 11 nucleotides line up with TRBD1. Germline values: CDR1 SGHTS, CDR2 YDEGEE. The length of the CDR3 is 15 residues. With 4 bases clipped from V and 4 bases from J, the junction kept 7 bases outside the gene matches. The CDR3 sequence is CASSRTGGKVYEQYF. The CDR3 coding sequence is TGTGCCAGCAGCCGGACAGGGGGCAAGGTTTACGAGCAGTACTTC. Together with reference TRBV5-8 and TRBJ2-7, the CDR3 gives the full variable domain: EAGVTQSPTHLIKTRGQQATLRCSPISGHTSVYWYQQALGLGLQFLLWYDEGEERNRGNFPPRFSGRQFPNYSSELNVNALELEDSALYLCASSRTGGKVYEQYFGPGTRLTVT.

This clonotype was observed a few times. The rearrangement uses TRBV20-1 and TRBJ2-7; D not certain. V was clipped by 1 base and J by 5 bases, with 18 bases between them. The length of the CDR3 is 15 residues. Germline CDR1 and CDR2: DFQATT and SNEGSKA (reference sequence). In DNA form, the CDR3 reads TGCAGTGCTAGAGCCCGGCCTAGTGCCTTCGACGAGCAGTACTTC. Its protein is CSARARPSAFDEQYF.

The rearrangement links TRBV24-1 to TRBJ2-5; TRBD2 agrees at 11 bases. J was trimmed by 5 bases and V by 2 bases; bases with no gene match: 3. Germline V lookup: CDR1 KGHDR, CDR2 SFDVKD. The CDR3 loop spans 15 amino acids. CDR3 sequence (DNA): TGTGCCACCAGTGATTCCGGGACTAGCGGTGAGACCCAGTACTTC. It is translated as CATSDSGTSGETQYF.

A few counts support this clonotype. The chain recombines TRBV19 with TRBJ2-3; D gene uncertain. This CDR3 contains 13 residues. Trimming shortened V by 7 bases and J by 3 bases, and 11 bases separated the two germline ends. Looked up from germline, CDR1 is LNHDA and CDR2 is SQIVND (reference sequence). This CDR3 reads CASKVEGTDTQYF. The DNA of the CDR3 is TGTGCCAGTAAGGTAGAAGGGACAGATACGCAGTATTTT.

CDR3 protein: CSARGSERETTDTQYF. The CDR3 DNA reads as TGCAGTGCTAGGGGATCGGAGCGGGAGACCACAGATACGCAGTATTTT. This chain uses TRBV20-1 with TRBJ2-3, with 8 nucleotides matching TRBD2. The junction had 10 bases not matched to a gene; V was cut back by 3 bases and J by 2 bases. This CDR3 has 16 amino acids. Germline lookup yields CDR1 DFQATT and CDR2 SNEGSKA (reference sequence).

This chain links TRBV10-3 with TRBJ2-5, with 10 bases aligning to TRBD1. The V segment lost 6 bases and the J segment 5 bases; nucleotides outside the gene matches: 6. The CDR3 runs 14 residues. Germline V gene data show CDR1 as ENHRY and CDR2 as SYGVKD. CDR3 loop: CAIRPGQGLETQYF. DNA of the CDR3: TGTGCCATCAGGCCGGGACAGGGGTTGGAGACCCAGTACTTC.

The rearrangement joins TRBV7-9 to TRBJ2-3; perhaps TRBD1 as D (5 bases). CDR3 size: 14 residues. Trimming stripped 4 bases from V and 7 bases from J, with 15 bases between. In germline, CDR1 is SEHNR, CDR2 FQNEAQ (reference sequence). This chain's CDR3 is CASSSLGDRHTQYF. The CDR3 nucleotides read TGTGCCAGCAGCTCCTTAGGGGATCGGCATACGCAGTATTTT. The full variable domain, rest sourced from reference TRBV7-9 and TRBJ2-3, is DTGVSQNPRHKITKRGQNVTFRCDPISEHNRLYWYRQTLGQGPEFLTYFQNEAQLEKSRLLSDRFSAERPKGSFSTLEIQRTEQGDSAMYLCASSSLGDRHTQYFGPGTRLTVL.

In its sample, this clonotype was seen many times. The chain carries TRBV20-1 and TRBJ1-6; TRBD1 might be the D (6 bases). This CDR3 contains 13 residues. V lost 4 bases to trimming and J lost 7 bases, with 11 bases between them. The germline gives CDR1 DFQATT, CDR2 SNEGSKA (reference sequence). The CDR3: CSATGVVNSPLHF. CDR3 DNA sequence: TGCAGTGCTACAGGGGTCGTCAATTCACCCCTCCACTTT.

This clonotype was found many times. The chain carries TRBV19 and TRBJ2-7; 10 nucleotides line up with TRBD2. Germline assignment: CDR1 LNHDA and CDR2 SQIVND (reference sequence). The ends lost 0 bases at V and 5 bases at J; junction bases unmatched: 7. This CDR3 spans 16 amino acids. The CDR3 sequence: CASSIEASGRLHEQYF. The CDR3 nucleotides are TGTGCCAGTAGTATAGAGGCTAGCGGGAGATTACACGAGCAGTACTTC.